The clone carrying this T cell receptor (beta chain) was found a few times. As yet, its antigen is unknown. This sample was included in a study of regulatory T cells in long-lasting Graves disease. Specified time point: persistent/refractory GD, antithyroid drugs over 5 years with positive TRAb. PBMCs provided the RNA from which the TCR library was made. Building the TCR beta libraries relied on iRepertoire HTBI primers, and CDR3 regions underwent Arm-PCR. How the authors handled the data: Throughout the samples, researchers identified fewer than 80 TRBV and approximately 13 TRBJ segments. TCRdb re-analysed the multiplex PCR reads in MiXCR, keeping a single row per CDR3 protein. In this record, the V and J calls reflect TCRdb's handling and not the investigators' own analysis. The data hold 500,000 to 700,000 distinct CDR3 sequences, with around 32% observed a single time. Overall study findings and caveats: Owing to a sample size that was small, accuracy may have been reduced.

The specimen comprised peripheral blood mononuclear cells (PBMCs), sampled when the disease was refractory, from a patient treated with antithyroid drugs. The TCR sequence derives from a female donor with Graves disease.

The CDR3 spells CACTDIPRQPQHF. As DNA, the CDR3 is TGTGCCTGCACGGACATCCCGAGACAGCCCCAGCATTTT. The V call is TRBV28, the J call TRBJ1-5; maybe TRBD1 (5 bases). From germline, CDR1 is MDHEN and CDR2 SYDVKM. The ends were cut back, 11 bases at V and 7 bases at J, with 18 bases in the middle. The CDR3 consists of 13 residues.